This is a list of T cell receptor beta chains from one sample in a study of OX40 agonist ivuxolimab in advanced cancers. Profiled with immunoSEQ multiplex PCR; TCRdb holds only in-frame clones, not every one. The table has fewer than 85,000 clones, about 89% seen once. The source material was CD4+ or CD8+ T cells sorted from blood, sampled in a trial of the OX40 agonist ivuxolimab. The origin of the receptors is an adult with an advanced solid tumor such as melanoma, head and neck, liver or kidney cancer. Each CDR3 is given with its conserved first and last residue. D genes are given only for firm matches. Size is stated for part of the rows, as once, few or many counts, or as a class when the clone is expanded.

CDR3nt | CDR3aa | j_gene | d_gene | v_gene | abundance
TGCGCCAGCCACGAGCCTTTCCCGGGACGAGGGGAGACCCAGTACTTC | CASHEPFPGRGETQYF | TRBJ2-5 | NA | TRBV4-1 | NA
TGTGCCAGTAGTAATCCGGGACAGGGGACCGGGGAGCTGTTTTTT | CASSNPGQGTGELFF | TRBJ2-2 | TRBD1 | TRBV19 | once
TGTGCCAGCAGCCTAGGGGGGGCCGGGACAGATACGCAGTATTTT | CASSLGGAGTDTQYF | TRBJ2-3 | NA | TRBV6-5 | NA
TGTGCCAGTCGCAGGACAGAGCATGATACGCAGTATTTT | CASRRTEHDTQYF | TRBJ2-3 | NA | TRBV19 | NA
TGTGCCAGCAGCTTGGCTGGGGGCGATCAGCCCCAGCATTTT | CASSLAGGDQPQHF | TRBJ1-5 | NA | TRBV5-4 | few
TGTGCCAGCAGACTAACTCGGACAGGGGGAACTGAAGCTTTCTTT | CASRLTRTGGTEAFF | TRBJ1-1 | TRBD1 | TRBV7-2 | NA
TGTGCCAGCAGTTCCCCAGGGAGGGAAAAACTGTTTTTT | CASSSPGREKLFF | TRBJ1-4 | NA | TRBV7-2 | NA
TGTGCCAGCAGCAGCTGGGGGGGGCAACACAATCAGCCCCAGCATTTT | CASSSWGGQHNQPQHF | TRBJ1-5 | NA | TRBV5-8 | NA
TGTGCCAGCAGCGCGGACGGAACCACAGATACGCAGTATTTT | CASSADGTTDTQYF | TRBJ2-3 | NA | TRBV9 | NA
TGTGCCAGCAGTTACGGACAGGGGCAGCAGTACTTC | CASSYGQGQQYF | TRBJ2-7 | TRBD1 | TRBV6-5 | NA
TGCGCCAGCGTCCATGCTAGCGGGGGGGCAGTCGGTGAGCAGTTCTTC | CASVHASGGAVGEQFF | TRBJ2-1 | TRBD2 | TRBV10-2 | NA
TGTGCCTGGAGTTCGGGGCTAGCGGGAGAATCATTCTACAATGAGCAGTTCTTC | CAWSSGLAGESFYNEQFF | TRBJ2-1 | TRBD2 | TRBV30 | NA
TGTGCCAGCAGCTTTCGGCCAGAGAATGAGCAGTTCTTC | CASSFRPENEQFF | TRBJ2-1 | NA | TRBV7-9 | NA
TGTGCCAGCAGCGAGTTGCCGGGCGGACGAGAGACCCAGTACTTC | CASSELPGGRETQYF | TRBJ2-5 | NA | TRBV9 | NA
TGTGCCAGCAGCTTTGAAGGAAAGGGAGGGAACACTGAAGCTTTCTTT | CASSFEGKGGNTEAFF | TRBJ1-1 | NA | TRBV5-6 | NA
TGTGCAAGTCGCTTAGCGCCCTCTAGCACAGATACGCAGTATTTT | CASRLAPSSTDTQYF | TRBJ2-3 | NA | TRBV12-2 | NA
TGTGCCAGCAGCTTTGCTGCCAGGGGGAACGAGCAGTACTTC | CASSFAARGNEQYF | TRBJ2-7 | TRBD1 | TRBV27 | NA
TGTGCCAGCAGTTACGAGGGACAGGGAATTTTTTCTGGCTACACCTTC | CASSYEGQGIFSGYTF | TRBJ1-2 | TRBD1 | TRBV6-6 | NA
TGTGCCAGCAGCTTGGTAGATACGCAGTATTTT | CASSLVDTQYF | TRBJ2-3 | NA | TRBV5-8 | NA
TGCGCCAGCAGCCAGGTGGGACAGGGGTTCATCACTGAAGCTTTCTTT | CASSQVGQGFITEAFF | TRBJ1-1 | TRBD1 | TRBV4-3 | few
TGTGCCAGCAGTGACTCGGAGGGGAAAGCTTTCTTT | CASSDSEGKAFF | TRBJ1-1 | NA | TRBV6-4 | NA
TGTGCCAGCAGCTTAGGACAAATCGGCACCGGGGAGCTGTTTTTT | CASSLGQIGTGELFF | TRBJ2-2 | NA | TRBV11-3 | NA
TGTGCCAGCAGTCCCCTGGACAGGGTCGATCAGCCCCAGCATTTT | CASSPLDRVDQPQHF | TRBJ1-5 | TRBD1 | TRBV28 | NA
TGTGCCAGCAGCCGAGACAGATATGGCTACACCTTC | CASSRDRYGYTF | TRBJ1-2 | NA | TRBV28 | once
TGTGCCAGCAGCCCCCTCGGACAGGGCTATGGCTACACCTTC | CASSPLGQGYGYTF | TRBJ1-2 | TRBD1 | TRBV5-4 | NA
TGCGCCAGCAGCCGACAGGGGAACAATGAGCAGTTCTTC | CASSRQGNNEQFF | TRBJ2-1 | TRBD1 | TRBV5-1 | NA
TGTGCCAGCACCCTAGAGTCGACCGGGGAGCTGTTTTTT | CASTLESTGELFF | TRBJ2-2 | NA | TRBV6-1 | NA
TGTGCCAGCAGCTTGCGTCCAGGGGGCCAACCAAACACCGGGGAGCTGTTTTTT | CASSLRPGGQPNTGELFF | TRBJ2-2 | TRBD1 | TRBV5-5 | once
TGTGCCACCAGCAGAGACCGAGGGGGATCCACAGATACGCAGTATTTT | CATSRDRGGSTDTQYF | TRBJ2-3 | NA | TRBV15 | NA
TGCAGCGTCCGGGACAGCCCAAGGAACACTGAAGCTTTCTTT | CSVRDSPRNTEAFF | TRBJ1-1 | TRBD1 | TRBV29-1 | NA
TGTGCCAGTAGTTACCCTGAGCCATATGGCTACACCTTC | CASSYPEPYGYTF | TRBJ1-2 | NA | TRBV19 | few
TGTGCCAGTAGCCTACAGGCGCCTAATGAAAAACTGTTTTTT | CASSLQAPNEKLFF | TRBJ1-4 | NA | TRBV19 | few
TGTGCCAGCAGCCCTCGGGGGGGAGCCTATGGCTACACCTTC | CASSPRGGAYGYTF | TRBJ1-2 | NA | TRBV27 | NA
TGTGCCTGGAGTGTACGGGACCGTACCCTTGAGGGCACTGAAGCTTTCTTT | CAWSVRDRTLEGTEAFF | TRBJ1-1 | NA | TRBV30 | few
TGTGCCAGCCGGGACAGGGCAATTGTAGCCAAAAACATTCAGTACTTC | CASRDRAIVAKNIQYF | TRBJ2-4 | TRBD1 | TRBV28 | NA
TGTGCCAGCAGTTTCGGGACAGGTAACACCGGGGAGCTGTTTTTT | CASSFGTGNTGELFF | TRBJ2-2 | TRBD1 | TRBV28 | NA
TGTGCCAGCAGCTTAGCCCAGGGGGGAGCCGGGGAGCTGTTTTTT | CASSLAQGGAGELFF | TRBJ2-2 | NA | TRBV7-6 | NA
TGTGCCAGCAGTCCAATCCCCTCGCGGGCTAACTACGAGCAGTACTTC | CASSPIPSRANYEQYF | TRBJ2-7 | NA | TRBV27 | NA
TGTGCCAGCAGTTACTCGGTCGTCGGGGGCACAGATACGCAGTATTTT | CASSYSVVGGTDTQYF | TRBJ2-3 | NA | TRBV6-5 | NA
TGTGCCAGCAGCGTAGTTAGCGGATCCAGCACTGAAGCTTTCTTT | CASSVVSGSSTEAFF | TRBJ1-1 | NA | TRBV9 | NA
TGCGCCAGCAGCCCTAGTGGGCCAATACCCCTCCACTTT | CASSPSGPIPLHF | TRBJ1-6 | NA | TRBV23-1 | NA
TGTGCCAGCAGCCAAAGACAAGACACTGAAGCTTTCTTT | CASSQRQDTEAFF | TRBJ1-1 | NA | TRBV11-3 | NA
TGTGCCAGCAGCTTAGAGGGGAACACTGAAGCTTTCTTT | CASSLEGNTEAFF | TRBJ1-1 | NA | TRBV7-9 | medium-sized
TGTGCCAGCAGCTGGGGGGGTTGGACGACGGTCAACGAGCAGTACTTC | CASSWGGWTTVNEQYF | TRBJ2-7 | TRBD2 | TRBV5-6 | NA
TGTGCCAGCAGCTTCCTGAAGGGGGGCTTCAACACTGAAGCTTTCTTT | CASSFLKGGFNTEAFF | TRBJ1-1 | NA | TRBV14 | NA
TGTGCCAGCAGCCCCCGGGACAGGGGTGGGGATACGCAGTATTTT | CASSPRDRGGDTQYF | TRBJ2-3 | TRBD1 | TRBV11-3 | once
TGTGCCAGCAGCTTAGGAGACAGACTTGTCTATGGCTACACCTTC | CASSLGDRLVYGYTF | TRBJ1-2 | NA | TRBV7-2 | NA
TGTGCCAGCAGTGAAGTCGGGGGAGGAGTAGGGACCCAGTACTTC | CASSEVGGGVGTQYF | TRBJ2-5 | NA | TRBV6-1 | NA
TGTGCCAGCAGCTTACGAGGGTTGGATGAAAAACTGTTTTTT | CASSLRGLDEKLFF | TRBJ1-4 | NA | TRBV7-9 | NA
TGTGCCAGCTCACCGCGGACAGGGGGCAGAGGAGAGACCCAGTACTTC | CASSPRTGGRGETQYF | TRBJ2-5 | TRBD1 | TRBV18 | NA
TGCGCCAGCAGCTTGAGCGGGGGTCCTCACAATGAGCAGTTCTTC | CASSLSGGPHNEQFF | TRBJ2-1 | TRBD2 | TRBV5-1 | NA
TGTGCCAGCAGCCAGGGGGCTGGCTACACCTTC | CASSQGAGYTF | TRBJ1-2 | TRBD1 | TRBV6-6 | NA
TGCGCCAGCAGCCAAGCTGGCACAGGGGTCGGTGGGGCCAACGTCCTGACTTTC | CASSQAGTGVGGANVLTF | TRBJ2-6 | TRBD1 | TRBV4-1 | NA